The 26 T cell receptor beta chains listed next were all sequenced from one sample in a study of cytomegalovirus exposure and HLA in healthy donors. The study ran its PCR with 60 Vbeta and 13 Jbeta primers. The assay was immunoSEQ multiplex PCR, and TCRdb's table has in-frame clones only and misses some. The data show more than 100,000 clones, with 15% to 19% seen just once and 1.9% held by the top ten. The sample taken for sequencing was PBMCs. The receptors come from a woman aged 18-35 years in good health and CMV-seronegative.

This clone was counted between two and nine times. The V and J genes are TRBV5-4 and TRBJ1-1, with D tentatively TRBD1 (6 bases). Germline V lookup: CDR1 SGHNT, CDR2 YYREEE (reference sequence). The V gene lost 10 bases and the J gene lost 1 base, with 20 bases spanning the gap. The CDR3 has 15 residues. DNA of the CDR3: TGTGCCCTCAGATACCCAGGGGCTTCGAACACTGAAGCTTTCTTT. Amino acids: CALRYPGASNTEAFF.

The chain couples TRBV5-4 to TRBJ2-7; D is possibly TRBD2 (6 bases). Germline CDR1 is SGHNT and CDR2 is YYREEE (reference sequence). V lost 6 bases to trimming and J lost 0 bases, with 16 bases between them. This CDR3 region has 15 residues. This CDR3 reads CASIKRDGSSYEQYF. CDR3 sequence (DNA): TGTGCCAGCATTAAGAGGGACGGGAGCTCCTACGAGCAGTACTTC. Full variable domain (rest looked up from reference TRBV5-4 and TRBJ2-7): ETGVTQSPTHLIKTRGQQVTLRCSSQSGHNTVSWYQQALGQGPQFIFQYYREEENGRGNFPPRFSGLQFPNYSSELNVNALELDDSALYLCASIKRDGSSYEQYFGPGTRLTVT.

The V gene is TRBV29-1, the J gene TRBJ1-6; D is unresolved. V was trimmed by 0 bases and J by 7 bases, leaving 13 bases between them. Germline V gene data show CDR1 as SQVTM and CDR2 as ANQGSEA. This CDR3 is 15 amino acids long. CDR3 nucleotide sequence: TGCAGCGTTGAAGAGGGAGCCCGAGGGAATTCACCCCTCCACTTT. This encodes CSVEEGARGNSPLHF.

The V and J genes are TRBV28 and TRBJ2-5, with TRBD2 matching 7 bases. Germline CDR1 reads MDHEN; CDR2 reads SYDVKM. Trimming removed 5 bases from V and 2 bases from J; junction bases left unmatched: 17. The length of the CDR3 is 18 residues. CDR3 in amino acids: CASSGPAMASGKQETQYF. CDR3 nucleotide sequence: TGTGCCAGCAGTGGACCTGCCATGGCTAGCGGAAAACAAGAGACCCAGTACTTC.

This clone was detected a few times. V is TRBV28 and J is TRBJ1-6; D might be TRBD1 (6 bases). The CDR3 runs 16 residues. In germline, CDR1 is MDHEN, CDR2 SYDVKM. V lost 6 bases, J lost 4 bases, and 16 bases lay in between. The CDR3 here is CASRKEGGYYNSPLHF. CDR3 coding DNA: TGTGCCAGCAGAAAGGAGGGGGGGTATTATAATTCACCCCTCCACTTT.

This chain links TRBV4-1 with TRBJ1-6, with D unclear. The CDR3 runs 18 residues. Between the trimmed V and J ends, which lost 1 base and 0 bases, there was a span of 13 bases. Germline CDR1 is MGHRA and CDR2 is YSYEKL. The CDR3 coding sequence is TGCGCCAGCAGCCAAGTTTTCAGCGCAAGCTCCTATAATTCACCCCTCCACTTT. It codes for CASSQVFSASSYNSPLHF.

This clone was observed a few times. The rearrangement joins TRBV28 to TRBJ2-1; D possibly corresponds to TRBD2 (6 bases). Looked up from germline, CDR1 is MDHEN and CDR2 is SYDVKM. Trimming pared 3 bases from V and 5 bases from J, leaving 11 bases between. The CDR3 is made up of 14 amino acids. The chain's CDR3 is CASSLLAQDNEQFF. Here the CDR3 DNA reads TGTGCCAGCAGTTTGCTAGCGCAAGACAATGAGCAGTTCTTC.

This clone was counted a few times. The rearrangement links TRBV5-1 to TRBJ2-3, with D hard to call. Trimming removed 2 bases from V and 5 bases from J, with 9 bases in between. Germline-derived CDR1 and CDR2 are SGHRS and YFSETQ. The CDR3 has 13 amino acids. The CDR3 sequence: CASSFDSIDTQYF. In DNA form, the CDR3 reads TGCGCCAGCAGCTTTGACTCAATAGATACGCAGTATTTT.

This chain links TRBV27 with TRBJ1-2, with D tentatively TRBD1 (5 bases). V shed 0 bases and J shed 3 bases, with 5 bases lying between them. This CDR3 is built from 13 residues. In germline, CDR1 is MNHEY, CDR2 SMNVEV (reference sequence). The DNA of the CDR3 is TGTGCCAGCAGTTTATCAGGGGACTATGGCTACACCTTC. It yields the protein CASSLSGDYGYTF.

This clone has more than one count but fewer than ten. This chain links TRBV7-8 with TRBJ2-4, with 8 bases identical to TRBD2. The length of the CDR3 is 15 residues. From germline, CDR1 is SGHVS and CDR2 FQNEAQ. The trim removed 3 bases at V and 9 bases at J, leaving 10 bases unmatched. The CDR3 region is CASSFLGLVNPIQYF. Here the CDR3 DNA reads TGTGCCAGCAGCTTCTTGGGACTAGTGAATCCCATTCAGTACTTC.

This clone has more than one count but fewer than ten. V gene TRBV5-4 combines with J gene TRBJ2-1; 9 bases are a match to TRBD2. Germline trimming cut 4 bases from V and 7 bases from J; bases unmatched to any gene: 12. Germline V gives CDR1 SGHNT, CDR2 YYREEE (reference sequence). This CDR3 contains 16 residues. CDR3 region: CASSPIAGAGSNEQFF. The CDR3 DNA is TGTGCCAGCAGCCCCATAGCGGGGGCGGGGAGTAATGAGCAGTTCTTC.

This clone showed up many times. The chain uses TRBV23-1 and TRBJ1-4; D unclear. TRBV23-1 carries the ORF label, with uncertain function. The CDR3 runs to 15 residues. Trimming took 0 bases from V and 4 from J, leaving 9 bases between them. The CDR3 loop reads CASSQSERGNEKLFF. The CDR3 region has the DNA TGCGCCAGCAGTCAATCGGAAAGAGGTAATGAAAAACTGTTTTTT.

This clone has a handful of counts. V is TRBV28 and J is TRBJ1-1; TRBD1 agrees at 8 bases. The CDR3 covers 14 residues. The germline V gene encodes CDR1 MDHEN and CDR2 SYDVKM. V was pared by 5 bases and J by 4 bases, with 6 bases of the junction left unmatched. This CDR3 reads CASSNRGEVTEAFF. The CDR3 DNA reads as TGTGCCAGCAGTAACAGGGGGGAGGTCACTGAAGCTTTCTTT.

The V call is TRBV18, the J call TRBJ1-4; the D gene is possibly TRBD1 (6 bases). This CDR3 region has 13 residues. Looked up from germline, CDR1 is KGHSH and CDR2 is LQKENI. V was cut by 6 bases and J by 8 bases, with 13 bases left in between. The CDR3 loop is CASSQSRGEKLFF. The CDR3, as DNA: TGTGCCAGCTCGCAATCCAGGGGAGAAAAACTGTTTTTT.

This clone was picked up a small number of times. The genes are TRBV15 and TRBJ1-1, with D possibly matching TRBD1 (6 bases). CDR1 and CDR2 (germline): LNHNV, YYDKDF (reference sequence). The CDR3 is made up of 15 amino acids. The V end was cut by 6 bases, the J end by 0 bases, with 14 bases between. Here the CDR3 reads CATRTGLSVNTEAFF. The CDR3 bases are TGTGCCACCAGGACAGGTCTGAGTGTGAACACTGAAGCTTTCTTT.

This clone was detected only a few times. This chain connects TRBV7-8 to TRBJ1-2; D is perhaps TRBD1 (6 bases). Trimming stripped 2 bases from V and 2 bases from J, with 9 bases between. The CDR3 contains 14 residues. CDR1 is SGHVS, CDR2 FQNEAQ, per germline. The CDR3, as DNA: TGTGCCAGCAGCTTACCTGGGACAAACTATGGCTACACCTTC. Translated, it gives CASSLPGTNYGYTF.

The V call is TRBV14, the J call TRBJ2-7; 9 bases agree with TRBD1. Germline CDR1 reads SGHDN; CDR2 reads FVKESK. This CDR3 is built from 15 residues. V dropped 0 bases and J dropped 2; count of bases not matched to a gene: 2. The CDR3: CASSQETGGTYEQYF. CDR3 DNA sequence: TGTGCCAGCAGCCAAGAGACAGGGGGTACCTACGAGCAGTACTTC.

This chain uses TRBV13 with TRBJ2-7, with 7 bases fitting TRBD2. The V gene end was trimmed by 5 bases and the J gene end by 4 bases; junction bases not matched to a gene: 2. Per the germline V gene, CDR1 is PRHDT and CDR2 is FYEKMQ (reference sequence). The CDR3 is 12 amino acids. The CDR3 loop is CASSPGGYEQYF. CDR3 DNA: TGTGCCAGCAGCCCCGGGGGGTACGAGCAGTACTTC.

The CDR3 region is CASSPRQGNSPLHF. In DNA form, the CDR3 reads TGTGCCAGCAGTCCTAGACAGGGGAATTCACCCCTCCACTTT. V and J are TRBV5-8 and TRBJ1-6; 8 nucleotides align to TRBD1. The germline gives CDR1 SGHTS, CDR2 YDEGEE. Unmatched junction bases numbered 5, after V lost 5 bases and J lost 7 bases. CDR3 length equals 14 residues. Drawing the rest from reference TRBV5-8 and TRBJ1-6, the complete variable domain is EAGVTQSPTHLIKTRGQQATLRCSPISGHTSVYWYQQALGLGLQFLLWYDEGEERNRGNFPPRFSGRQFPNYSSELNVNALELEDSALYLCASSPRQGNSPLHFGNGTRLTVT.

This clone came up a few times. The chain uses TRBV7-9 and TRBJ2-7; D might be TRBD2 (6 bases). The germline V and J ends were trimmed by 9 bases and 6 bases, with 24 bases remaining between them. The V gene's germline CDR1 is SEHNR and CDR2 FQNEAQ (reference sequence). This CDR3 spans 15 amino acids. CDR3 region: CASRMKADPGGEQYF. The CDR3 region has the DNA TGTGCCAGTAGGATGAAAGCGGACCCCGGGGGCGAGCAGTACTTC.

The chain couples TRBV28 to TRBJ2-7; 7 positions match TRBD2. Germline-derived CDR1 and CDR2 are MDHEN and SYDVKM. The CDR3 loop spans 14 amino acids. Unmatched junction bases numbered 6, after V lost 3 bases and J lost 4 bases. Here the CDR3 DNA reads TGTGCCAGCAGTTTTTCTAGCGGAAAATACGAGCAGTACTTC. It codes for CASSFSSGKYEQYF.

This chain links TRBV30 with TRBJ2-7; TRBD2 matches 7 bases. Trimming at V came to 3 bases and at J to 7 bases, leaving 6 bases not matched to a gene. The CDR3 loop spans 12 amino acids. Germline V lookup: CDR1 GTSNPN, CDR2 SVGIG (reference sequence). The DNA of the CDR3 is TGTGCCTGGAGCCGGGAGGTGGGTGAGCAGTACTTC. The encoded protein is CAWSREVGEQYF.

V is TRBV7-3 and J is TRBJ1-5; a possible D gene is TRBD1 (6 bases). Deletions cut 1 base from V and 6 bases from J, with 10 bases between. The germline V gene has CDR1 SGHTA and CDR2 FQGTGA. The CDR3 has 14 amino acids. CDR3 protein: CASSLRGGGQPQHF. The CDR3 DNA reads TGTGCCAGCAGCTTAAGGGGAGGGGGTCAGCCCCAGCATTTT.

The chain employs TRBV28 and TRBJ2-3, with D perhaps matching TRBD2 (5 bases). The CDR3 consists of 16 residues. Per the germline V gene, CDR1 is MDHEN and CDR2 is SYDVKM. The V gene lost 6 bases and the J gene lost 0 bases, with 16 bases spanning the gap. CDR3 protein: CASRPGTLSSTDTQYF. Here the CDR3 DNA reads TGTGCCAGCAGACCGGGAACCTTATCTAGCACAGATACGCAGTATTTT.

The chain is built from TRBV7-8 and TRBJ1-2, with 8 positions matching TRBD1. The germline CDR1 and CDR2 sequences are SGHVS and FQNEAQ. This CDR3 is 15 amino acids long. Trimming took 3 bases from V and 7 from J; bases not matched to a gene: 10. The CDR3 protein is CASSFNGQGSGGYTF. The CDR3 DNA is TGTGCCAGCAGCTTCAATGGACAGGGTTCGGGTGGCTACACCTTC.

V is TRBV27 and J is TRBJ2-3; 12 nucleotides line up with TRBD2. Germline V gene lookup returns CDR1 MNHEY and CDR2 SMNVEV (reference sequence). The CDR3 runs 16 residues. V lost 3 bases to trimming and J lost 3 bases; unmatched junction nucleotides: 4. The CDR3: CASSFLAGGLTDTQYF. The DNA of the CDR3 is TGTGCCAGCAGTTTTCTAGCGGGGGGGCTAACAGATACGCAGTATTTT.